The clone carrying this T cell receptor beta chain was recorded many times. Among the exclusions were patients with other autoimmune diseases, uncontrolled infections, pregnancy or lactation. This sample was included in a study of Graves' ophthalmopathy and Graves' hyperthyroidism. V shed 4 bases, J shed 4 bases, and the junction held 10 bases outside the gene matches. The CDR3 extends over 15 amino acids. Germline V gives CDR1 WSHSY, CDR2 SAAADI. Amplification targeted the TCR beta CDR3 regions, with RNA transcripts as the source material. An opening RT-PCR round employed HTBI primers and preceded a second-round multiplex PCR. TCRdb re-called the multiplex PCR reads with MiXCR, one entry per CDR3 protein. The sample has 300,000 to 400,000 distinct CDR3 sequences, about a sixth seen once.

The sequenced sample consisted of peripheral blood. This chain links TRBV10-2 with TRBJ2-7, with TRBD1 matching 7 bases. The receptor comes from an adult woman with stable Graves' hyperthyroidism. The CDR3 DNA is TGCGCCAGCAGTGTTGACAGGGCGGTTCGGTACGAGCAGTACTTC. This sequence encodes CASSVDRAVRYEQYF.